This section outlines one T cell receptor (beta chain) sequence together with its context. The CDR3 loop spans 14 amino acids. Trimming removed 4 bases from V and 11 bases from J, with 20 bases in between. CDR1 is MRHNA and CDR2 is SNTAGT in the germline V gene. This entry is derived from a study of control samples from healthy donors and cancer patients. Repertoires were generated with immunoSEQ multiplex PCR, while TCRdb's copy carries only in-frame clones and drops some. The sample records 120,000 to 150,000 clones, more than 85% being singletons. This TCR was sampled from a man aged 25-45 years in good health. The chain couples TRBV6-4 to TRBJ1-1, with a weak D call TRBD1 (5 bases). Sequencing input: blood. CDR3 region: CASSASGTATRAFF. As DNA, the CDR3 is TGTGCCAGCAGTGCTAGCGGGACCGCCACTCGGGCTTTCTTT.